The 24 T cell receptor beta chains reported below all come from one sample, sequenced in a study of shared clonotypes between healthy human individuals. The repertoire was sequenced with immunoSEQ multiplex PCR; TCRdb's copy has only in-frame clones and lacks some. The sample contains roughly 500,000 clones, approximately 80% of which appear only once. Sequenced input: PBMCs. The receptors come from a woman in her thirties or forties in good health. Some clones in this sample may be carry-over from other donors' samples.

The V call is TRBV28, the J call TRBJ1-3; D ambiguous. This CDR3 is 17 amino acids long. V was clipped by 5 bases and J by 0 bases, with 17 bases between them. The germline V gene encodes CDR1 MDHEN and CDR2 SYDVKM. CDR3 DNA sequence: TGTGCCAGCAGTCCTGGAGGGCCATTTACCTCTGGAAACACCATATATTTT. It codes for CASSPGGPFTSGNTIYF.

With respect to this clone: Possible read error: a much larger clone is one base away. This specimen includes other DNA sequences encoding the same CDR3. The CDR3 region has the DNA TGTGCCAGCAGCTTAGTGGGCGGGAGCTCCTACGAGCAGTACTTC. Protein product: CASSLVGGSSYEQYF. The chain couples TRBV7-2 to TRBJ2-7; TRBD2 agrees at 7 bases. The CDR3 length is 15 residues. Germline V gives CDR1 SGHTA, CDR2 FQGNSA. J lost 0 bases, V lost 1 base, and 3 bases had no gene match. The full variable domain, rest sourced from reference TRBV7-2 and TRBJ2-7, is GAGVSQSPSNKVTEKGKDVELRCDPISGHTALYWYRQSLGQGLEFLIYFQGNSAPDKSGLPSDRFSAERTGGSVSTLTIQRTQQEDSAVYLCASSLVGGSSYEQYFGPGTRLTVT.

This rearrangement joins TRBV7-9 to TRBJ2-1; 9 positions agree with TRBD2. V was clipped by 6 bases and J by 6 bases; unmatched bases: 3. The CDR3 length is 13 residues. Looked up from germline, CDR1 is SEHNR and CDR2 is FQNEAQ (reference sequence). CDR3 coding DNA: TGTGCCAGCAGGAGGACTAGCGTCAATGAGCAGTTCTTC. Its protein product is CASRRTSVNEQFF.

V and J are TRBV28 and TRBJ1-5, with 8 bases identical to TRBD1. V lost 7 bases to trimming and J lost 5 bases; unmatched junction nucleotides: 13. The germline CDR1 and CDR2 sequences are MDHEN and SYDVKM. This CDR3 comprises 16 residues. The CDR3 reads CASTYPWGTGHQPQHF. The CDR3 DNA follows: TGTGCCAGCACCTACCCCTGGGGGACAGGCCATCAGCCCCAGCATTTT.

Details on this clone: Its ends do not fully match the called genes, so a read error is possible. Other DNA sequences from this sample encode an identical CDR3 as well. CDR3 nucleotides: TGCGCCAGCTTCGAGACAGGGGGGATGGAGACCCAGTACTTC. This sequence encodes CASFETGGMETQYF. The genes are TRBV7-9 and TRBJ2-5; 9 bases align to TRBD1. Germline V gives CDR1 SEHNR, CDR2 FQNEAQ (reference sequence). This CDR3 contains 14 residues.

This chain uses TRBV15 with TRBJ1-2, with unresolved D. From germline, CDR1 is LNHNV and CDR2 YYDKDF (reference sequence). This CDR3 is built from 14 residues. The ends were cut back, 1 base at V and 5 bases at J, with 11 bases in the middle. CDR3 DNA sequence: TGTGCCACCAGCAGAGTCCCCGCTGGGTATGGCTACACCTTC. The encoded protein is CATSRVPAGYGYTF. The full variable domain, in which reference TRBV15 and TRBJ1-2 provide the parts outside the CDR3, is DAMVIQNPRYQVTQFGKPVTLSCSQTLNHNVMYWYQQKSSQAPKLLFHYYDKDFNNEADTPDNFQSRRPNTSFCFLDIRSPGLGDTAMYLCATSRVPAGYGYTFGSGTRLTVV.

The rearrangement links TRBV5-1 to TRBJ1-2, with a weak D call TRBD1 (6 bases). Germline CDR1 and CDR2: SGHRS and YFSETQ. V lost 8 bases to trimming and J lost 2 bases, with 19 bases between them. CDR3 length: 15 residues. In DNA, the CDR3 is TGCGCCAGTTCACAGGGATGGGGGGAAAACTATGGCTACACCTTC. This codes for CASSQGWGENYGYTF. Drawing the rest from reference TRBV5-1 and TRBJ1-2, the complete variable domain is KAGVTQTPRYLIKTRGQQVTLSCSPISGHRSVSWYQQTPGQGLQFLFEYFSETQRNKGNFPGRFSGRQFSNSRSEMNVSTLELGDSALYLCASSQGWGENYGYTFGSGTRLTVV.

The chain links TRBV5-1 to TRBJ1-1, with 7 bases that match TRBD1. The CDR3 totals 15 residues. Germline V gene lookup returns CDR1 SGHRS and CDR2 YFSETQ. With 4 bases clipped from V and 3 bases from J, the junction kept 9 bases outside the gene matches. Here the CDR3 DNA reads TGCGCCAGCAGCCGGGGACAGCTCGGGGACACTGAAGCTTTCTTT. This codes for CASSRGQLGDTEAFF.

Concerning this clone itself: One base away lies a much larger clone, so this may be a sequencing read error. The conserved phenylalanine or tryptophan normally closing the CDR3 is absent here, so this likely arose from a read error. CDR3 DNA: TGCGCCAGCAGCTTGGGAAGTGTGAACACTGAAGCTTTCCTT. Translation gives CASSLGSVNTEAFL. The chain combines TRBV5-1 with TRBJ1-1; no firm D call. V was trimmed by 0 bases and J by 0 bases, leaving 6 bases between them. This CDR3 contains 14 residues. The germline V gene has CDR1 SGHRS and CDR2 YFSETQ.

Note on this clone: A far larger clone is a single base away, which makes a read error likely. V and J are TRBV7-9 and TRBJ2-1; 13 nucleotides match TRBD2. The germline V gene encodes CDR1 SEHNR and CDR2 FQNEAQ (reference sequence). J was trimmed by 8 bases and V by 6 bases; bases with no gene match: 7. This CDR3 is 15 amino acids long. The CDR3 DNA reads as TGTGCCAGCAGTTGTCGGACTAGCGGGAGAGATGAGCAGTTCTTC. This gives the protein CASSCRTSGRDEQFF.

This chain connects TRBV10-3 to TRBJ2-7, with D perhaps matching TRBD2 (6 bases). The germline gives CDR1 ENHRY, CDR2 SYGVKD. V was pared by 6 bases and J by 0 bases, with 15 bases between. CDR3 length equals 15 residues. The DNA of the CDR3 is TGTGCCATCAGCCTGGGGGTCGGGGGCTCCTACGAGCAGTACTTC. Translation: CAISLGVGGSYEQYF.

This clone was observed a handful of times. This CDR3 is CASSLGITGELFF. CDR3 DNA: TGTGCCAGCAGCTTAGGTATCACCGGGGAGCTGTTTTTT. The V and J genes are TRBV7-9 and TRBJ2-2; D unresolved. The CDR3 runs to 13 residues. V shed 1 base and J shed 4 bases, with 4 bases lying between them. Germline-derived CDR1 and CDR2 are SEHNR and FQNEAQ (reference sequence).

The chain is built from TRBV28 and TRBJ2-7; 13 bases fit TRBD2. Germline V lookup: CDR1 MDHEN, CDR2 SYDVKM. CDR3 length: 14 residues. V shed 6 bases and J 6 bases; nucleotides not matched to a gene: 5. CDR3 sequence reads: CASRPGLAGAEQYF. In DNA, the CDR3 is TGTGCCAGCAGGCCCGGACTAGCGGGAGCCGAGCAGTACTTC. The whole variable domain, remainder taken from reference TRBV28 and TRBJ2-7, is DVKVTQSSRYLVKRTGEKVFLECVQDMDHENMFWYRQDPGLGLRLIYFSYDVKMKEKGDIPEGYSVSREKKERFSLILESASTNQTSMYLCASRPGLAGAEQYFGPGTRLTVT.

The chain is built from TRBV19 and TRBJ2-7; no clear D gene. This CDR3 contains 13 residues. Trimming pared 4 bases from V and 3 bases from J, leaving 10 bases between. Germline CDR1 and CDR2: LNHDA and SQIVND (reference sequence). As DNA, the CDR3 is TGTGCCAGTAGTACCCCCGAAGGCTACGAGCAGTACTTC. Amino acids: CASSTPEGYEQYF. Complete variable domain (other parts from reference TRBV19 and TRBJ2-7): DGGITQSPKYLFRKEGQNVTLSCEQNLNHDAMYWYRQDPGQGLRLIYYSQIVNDFQKGDIAEGYSVSREKKESFPLTVTSAQKNPTAFYLCASSTPEGYEQYFGPGTRLTVT.

This clone was seen a handful of times. This clone may be a read error of a much larger clone one base away. V and J are TRBV16 and TRBJ1-1; the match to TRBD1 covers 8 bases. The CDR3 consists of 13 residues. Per germline, CDR1 KGHSY and CDR2 FQNENV. The ends lost 5 bases at V and 1 base at J; junction bases unmatched: 0. The CDR3 protein is CASSDRGNTEAFF. The CDR3, as DNA: TGTGCCAGCAGCGACAGGGGGAACACTGAAGCTTTCTTT. Complete variable domain (other parts from reference TRBV16 and TRBJ1-1): GEEVAQTPKHLVRGEGQKAKLYCAPIKGHSYVFWYQQVLKNEFKFLISFQNENVFDETGMPKERFSAKCLPNSPCSLEIQATKLEDSAVYFCASSDRGNTEAFFGQGTRLTVV.

V gene TRBV5-6 combines with J gene TRBJ2-1; D is unclear. This CDR3 has 17 residues. The germline V gene encodes CDR1 SGHDT and CDR2 YYEEEE. Trimming pared 1 base from V and 0 bases from J, leaving 14 bases between. DNA of the CDR3: TGTGCCAGCAGCTTGCCCGGGCATGCCAACTCCTACAATGAGCAGTTCTTC. This codes for CASSLPGHANSYNEQFF.

The chain joins TRBV19 to TRBJ1-1; D is possibly TRBD1 (6 bases). There are 16 residues in the CDR3. Germline CDR1 is LNHDA and CDR2 is SQIVND (reference sequence). Trimming removed 3 bases from V and 2 bases from J, with 16 bases in between. CDR3 sequence (DNA): TGTGCCAGTAGTATTATCATAGGGACAATCAACACTGAAGCTTTCTTT. This translates into CASSIIIGTINTEAFF.

The V call is TRBV7-2, the J call TRBJ1-4, with D possibly TRBD1 on 6 matching bases. V was trimmed by 2 bases and J by 4 bases, leaving 11 bases between them. CDR3 size: 15 residues. Per germline, CDR1 SGHTA and CDR2 FQGNSA. This chain's CDR3 is CASSLTQGINEKLFF. CDR3 in DNA: TGTGCCAGCAGCTTAACGCAGGGGATTAATGAAAAACTGTTTTTT.

The chain uses TRBV5-5 and TRBJ2-7; D not certain. This CDR3 spans 12 amino acids. With 4 bases removed from V and 5 bases from J, the gap between germline ends came to 10 bases. Germline CDR1 reads SGHKS; CDR2 reads YYEKEE (reference sequence). As DNA, the CDR3 is TGTGCCAGCAGCCATCAAAGGGACGAGCAGTACTTC. Its translation: CASSHQRDEQYF.

Note on this clone: Additional DNA sequences in this sample encode the identical CDR3. The chain carries TRBV18 and TRBJ2-7, with 10 positions matching TRBD1. The CDR3 length is 14 residues. Germline CDR1 reads KGHSH; CDR2 reads LQKENI. With V trimmed by 3 bases and J by 3 bases, 2 bases remained unmatched. CDR3 sequence reads: CASSPGTGVYEQYF. CDR3 nucleotides: TGTGCCAGCTCACCTGGGACAGGGGTCTACGAGCAGTACTTC.

In this sample, this clone turned up a few times. The V and J genes are TRBV7-9 and TRBJ1-3; unclear D gene. Trimming stripped 4 bases from V and 0 bases from J, with 7 bases between. This CDR3 is built from 14 residues. The germline CDR1 and CDR2 sequences are SEHNR and FQNEAQ (reference sequence). CDR3 sequence reads: CASSSAASGNTIYF. The CDR3 DNA is TGTGCCAGCAGCTCCGCGGCCTCTGGAAACACCATATATTTT.

The V call is TRBV9, the J call TRBJ2-1, with D perhaps TRBD2 (5 bases). V shed 3 bases and J shed 5 bases, with 15 bases lying between them. The germline CDR1 and CDR2 sequences are SGDLS and YYNGEE. The CDR3 has 15 amino acids. CDR3 residues: CASSGSSGVHNEQFF. Written as DNA, the CDR3 is TGTGCCAGCAGCGGCTCCTCCGGGGTCCACAATGAGCAGTTCTTC.

The CDR3 is CASSLGQGANEKLFF. DNA for the CDR3: TGTGCCAGCAGCTTGGGACAGGGGGCTAATGAAAAACTGTTTTTT. V gene TRBV5-6 combines with J gene TRBJ1-4, with 9 positions matching TRBD1. This CDR3 contains 15 residues. CDR1 and CDR2 (germline): SGHDT, YYEEEE. V was pared by 0 bases and J by 3 bases, with 0 bases of the junction left unmatched.

The CDR3 DNA reads TGCGCCAGCAGCTTAGGGGACAGGGGCCTCTACGAGCAGTACTTC. Translated: CASSLGDRGLYEQYF. The chain couples TRBV5-1 to TRBJ2-7, with 10 bases aligning to TRBD1. V lost 2 bases to trimming and J lost 3 bases; unmatched junction nucleotides: 5. The CDR3 has 15 amino acids. Germline values: CDR1 SGHRS, CDR2 YFSETQ. Variable domain in full (rest from reference TRBV5-1 and TRBJ2-7): KAGVTQTPRYLIKTRGQQVTLSCSPISGHRSVSWYQQTPGQGLQFLFEYFSETQRNKGNFPGRFSGRQFSNSRSEMNVSTLELGDSALYLCASSLGDRGLYEQYFGPGTRLTVT.